These T cell receptor beta chains were read from a single sample in a study of tumour-infiltrating T cells in Burkitt lymphoma. Sequenced by immunoSEQ multiplex PCR; TCRdb stores in-frame clones only, minus some. The sample lists about 2,500 clones, around four fifths seen once, with 6% in the top ten. Sample: tumor tissue. These receptors all come from a human donor with diffuse large B-cell lymphoma. Each CDR3 is given with its conserved first and last residue. Each record gives: V gene, J gene, D gene, clone size, CDR3 DNA, CDR3 protein. The D gene is left open where the match is weak. For some rows the clone size is stated as once, few or many, or as a class when expanded; others skip it.

V gene: TRBV29-1; J gene: TRBJ2-5; D gene: .; clone size: .; CDR3 DNA: TGCAGCGTTTCCCAGCTCTCTGGGGAGACCCAGTACTTC; CDR3 protein: CSVSQLSGETQYF
V gene: TRBV5-4; J gene: TRBJ2-1; D gene: .; clone size: .; CDR3 DNA: TGTGCCAGCAGTCTGAGCCCTCGGGGGTATGAGCAGTTCTTC; CDR3 protein: CASSLSPRGYEQFF
V gene: TRBV10-2; J gene: TRBJ2-1; D gene: .; clone size: .; CDR3 DNA: TGCGCCAGCAGTGAGTCACATCTAGCTCATGAGCAGTTCTTC; CDR3 protein: CASSESHLAHEQFF
V gene: TRBV7-9; J gene: TRBJ2-5; D gene: .; clone size: .; CDR3 DNA: TGTGCCAGCAGCTTAGACAGTTCTCAAGAGACCCAGTACTTC; CDR3 protein: CASSLDSSQETQYF
V gene: TRBV27; J gene: TRBJ2-5; D gene: .; clone size: .; CDR3 DNA: TGTGCCAGAAACAGGGCCTTTGGGGAGGAGACCCAGTACTTC; CDR3 protein: CARNRAFGEETQYF
V gene: TRBV2; J gene: TRBJ2-7; D gene: .; clone size: .; CDR3 DNA: TGTGCCAGCAGCTGGACAATAACCTACGAGCAGTACTTC; CDR3 protein: CASSWTITYEQYF
V gene: TRBV13; J gene: TRBJ2-7; D gene: .; clone size: .; CDR3 DNA: TGTGCCAGCAGCCCGGCGGCAGATTACGAGCAGTACTTC; CDR3 protein: CASSPAADYEQYF
V gene: TRBV6-1; J gene: TRBJ1-3; D gene: .; clone size: .; CDR3 DNA: TGTGCCAGCAGTGAGAGCTCTGGAAACACCATATATTTT; CDR3 protein: CASSESSGNTIYF
V gene: TRBV4-1; J gene: TRBJ1-4; D gene: .; clone size: few; CDR3 DNA: TGCGCCAGCAGCCAAGAATGGGTCGGCGGGACTAATGAAAAACTGTTTTTT; CDR3 protein: CASSQEWVGGTNEKLFF
V gene: TRBV6-5; J gene: TRBJ2-7; D gene: TRBD1; clone size: once; CDR3 DNA: TGTGCCAGCAGTCAGGGACAGGCCTACGAGCAGTACTTC; CDR3 protein: CASSQGQAYEQYF
V gene: TRBV19; J gene: TRBJ2-3; D gene: .; clone size: .; CDR3 DNA: TGTGCCAGTAGTATTGGCTGGGATACGCAGTATTTT; CDR3 protein: CASSIGWDTQYF
V gene: TRBV9; J gene: TRBJ1-2; D gene: TRBD1; clone size: once; CDR3 DNA: TGTGCCAGCAGCCCCCAGGGGGGCGGAGTAACGTATGGCTACACCTTC; CDR3 protein: CASSPQGGGVTYGYTF
V gene: TRBV2; J gene: TRBJ2-3; D gene: TRBD2; clone size: .; CDR3 DNA: TGTGCCAGCAGTCGGACTAGCGGGAGGATCACAGATACGCAGTATTTT; CDR3 protein: CASSRTSGRITDTQYF
V gene: TRBV29-1; J gene: TRBJ1-1; D gene: .; clone size: few; CDR3 DNA: TGCAGCGTTGTGGCCGGGGCAGTTGACGAAGCTTTCTTT; CDR3 protein: CSVVAGAVDEAFF
V gene: TRBV9; J gene: TRBJ2-7; D gene: .; clone size: .; CDR3 DNA: TGTGCCAGCAATCCCTCGGGCAGTCAGAACGAGCAGTACTTC; CDR3 protein: CASNPSGSQNEQYF
V gene: TRBV4-1; J gene: TRBJ2-2; D gene: .; clone size: once; CDR3 DNA: TGCGCCAGCAGCCACCGAATCGAATACACCGGGGAGCTGTTTTTT; CDR3 protein: CASSHRIEYTGELFF
V gene: TRBV4-1; J gene: TRBJ2-1; D gene: .; clone size: .; CDR3 DNA: TGCGCCAGCAGCCAAGATGGACGTGAGCAGTTCTTC; CDR3 protein: CASSQDGREQFF
V gene: TRBV7-8; J gene: TRBJ1-1; D gene: .; clone size: .; CDR3 DNA: TGTGCCAGCAGCGTACCCGGGGAGGGCTACACTGAAGCTTTCTTT; CDR3 protein: CASSVPGEGYTEAFF
V gene: TRBV27; J gene: TRBJ2-2; D gene: .; clone size: .; CDR3 DNA: TGTGCCAGCAGGTTGGCAGGCGAGACCGGGGAGCTGTTTTTT; CDR3 protein: CASRLAGETGELFF
V gene: TRBV19; J gene: TRBJ2-7; D gene: .; clone size: once; CDR3 DNA: TGTGCCAGTAGCAGTGAGGATCGGGAGCAGTACTTC; CDR3 protein: CASSSEDREQYF
V gene: TRBV19; J gene: TRBJ2-5; D gene: .; clone size: .; CDR3 DNA: TGTGCCAGTAGTATAGGGACAGCCCTGACCCAGTACTTC; CDR3 protein: CASSIGTALTQYF
V gene: TRBV25-1; J gene: TRBJ1-3; D gene: .; clone size: .; CDR3 DNA: TGTGTCAGCAGTCGTCCCCCTGGGGACACCATATATTTT; CDR3 protein: CVSSRPPGDTIYF
V gene: TRBV30; J gene: TRBJ1-2; D gene: .; clone size: .; CDR3 DNA: TGTGCCTGGACTGACTCGGACTATGGCTACACCTTC; CDR3 protein: CAWTDSDYGYTF
V gene: TRBV5-1; J gene: TRBJ1-2; D gene: .; clone size: few; CDR3 DNA: TGCGCCAGCAGCTTGAAGGATCCCTGGGGCTACACCTTC; CDR3 protein: CASSLKDPWGYTF
V gene: TRBV9; J gene: TRBJ2-1; D gene: .; clone size: .; CDR3 DNA: TGTGCCAGCAGCTCGACCGGGACCCATTCCAATGAGCAGTTCTTC; CDR3 protein: CASSSTGTHSNEQFF
V gene: TRBV7-9; J gene: TRBJ2-1; D gene: TRBD2; clone size: .; CDR3 DNA: TGTGCCAGCAGCTTGGGAGCGGGGGGGCCCAATGAGCAGTTCTTC; CDR3 protein: CASSLGAGGPNEQFF
V gene: TRBV11-2; J gene: TRBJ2-7; D gene: .; clone size: once; CDR3 DNA: TGTGCCAACGGACGCAGGGTTCCCTCCTACGAGCAGTACTTC; CDR3 protein: CANGRRVPSYEQYF
V gene: TRBV7-3; J gene: TRBJ2-7; D gene: .; clone size: .; CDR3 DNA: TGTGCCAGCAGCTCTCCCCGGGGAGAGCAGTACTTC; CDR3 protein: CASSSPRGEQYF
V gene: TRBV28; J gene: TRBJ1-2; D gene: .; clone size: .; CDR3 DNA: TGTGCCAGCAGTCCCCCGGGTGACGTGGTGAATGGCTACACCTTC; CDR3 protein: CASSPPGDVVNGYTF
V gene: TRBV29-1; J gene: TRBJ2-2; D gene: .; clone size: .; CDR3 DNA: TGCAGCGTTGGAACAGCGACAAACACCGGGGAGCTGTTTTTT; CDR3 protein: CSVGTATNTGELFF